A single T cell receptor beta chain is shown here with its context. The antigen it recognizes is unknown. No base quality information exists; no much larger clone differs at one position. This entry is derived from a study of identical twins (dated by TCRdb to 2016 to 2017). Some background on the complete study: TCR alpha and beta repertoires from monozygotic twins, unrelated adults of various ages and cord blood were deep-sequenced to test whether fetal clonotypes persist. To rule out contamination, the twin experiments were replicated at different times with different library preparation protocols. Summary of the overall study and its limitations: Fewer insertions were carried by abundant cord blood beta clonotypes, a similar but weaker trend appeared in young adult naive repertoires, and no such trend appeared in memory repertoires. Invariant T cells such as MAIT and iNKT could partly confound zero-insertion analyses, although diverse VJ usage argued against such confounding for most clonotypes. Out-of-frame TCR alpha sharing in monozygotic twins was systematically underestimated by recombination models, whereas sharing between unrelated individuals was in agreement with the recombination models. Conclusions relied on cross-sectional statistical analysis, since the same donors could not be followed over many years. Compared with coincidental sharing between unrelated individuals, out-of-frame TCR alpha sequences shared between twins showed an excess of sequences with low generation probability. Excess twin sharing in beta out-of-frame sequences was weaker because fewer shared sequences lowered the signal-to-noise ratio.

All donors were healthy Caucasians. The library was made by 5' RACE. Sequencing was carried out with an Illumina HiSeq 2000. A universal primer binding site was introduced by template switching, and a unique molecular identifier was present in the final cDNA, enabling accurate counting of TCR cDNA molecules. First-strand cDNA for TCR alpha and beta chains was synthesized from specific primers in the conserved constant-segment region. To control for contamination, each cDNA library was double barcoded with a SMART-Mk sample barcode plus Illumina barcodes. TruSeq adapter sequences, together with Illumina sample barcodes, were added in two successive PCR steps. Sequencing of the TCR alpha and beta cDNA libraries was done on the Illumina HiSeq platform using custom primers. The paper's data handling went like this. Unique molecular identifiers were extracted from raw reads with MiGEC, and CDR3 positions were determined with MiXCR. For each individual, recombination models were inferred using an EM algorithm with the repgenHMM and IGoR tools. Shared clonotypes were analyzed with the tcR package in R, and sharing was normalized by the product of cloneset sizes. To study raw recombination free of thymic and clonal selection effects, out-of-frame nonproductive sequences were analyzed. In TCRdb, the public reads were trimmed at Q25 with fastp and aligned with MiXCR, with productive beta chains retained. Every entry covers one CDR3 protein and lists the most common genes and DNA from its rows. The V and J calls and clone size come from TCRdb's table, not from the authors' own analysis. This sample has roughly 1,500,000 distinct CDR3 sequences in its table, and less than 40% of those were observed once. Together, the top ten hold more than 0.25% of the sample.

From V the trimming removes 7 bases and from J it removes 2 bases, while the gene matches leave 7 bases of the junction unaccounted for. The germline V gene yields SGHTA for CDR1 and FQGNSA for CDR2. The CDR3 spans 15 residues, from the cysteine through the phenylalanine. Kept here is only the CDR3 DNA, which spans 45 bases and is read in frame from base 1. The sequencing sample was made of cord blood. The clonotype was recovered from a newborn girl in good health. Recombination linked TRBV7-2 to TRBJ2-1; TRBD2 aligns with 8 central bases. The CDR3 here reads CASKQSGSTYNEQFF. The nucleotide sequence reads TGTGCCAGCAAACAGAGCGGGAGCACCTACAATGAGCAGTTCTTC.